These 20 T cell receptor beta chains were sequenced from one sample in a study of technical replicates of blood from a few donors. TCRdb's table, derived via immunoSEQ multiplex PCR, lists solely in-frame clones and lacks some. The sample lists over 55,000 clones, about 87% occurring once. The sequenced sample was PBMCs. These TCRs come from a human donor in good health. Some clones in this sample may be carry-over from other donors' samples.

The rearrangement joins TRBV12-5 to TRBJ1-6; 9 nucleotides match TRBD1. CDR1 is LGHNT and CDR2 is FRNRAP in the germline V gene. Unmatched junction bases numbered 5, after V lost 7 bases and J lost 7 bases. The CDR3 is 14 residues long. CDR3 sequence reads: CASVAGQGNSPLHF. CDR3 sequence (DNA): TGTGCTAGTGTTGCGGGACAGGGCAATTCACCCCTCCACTTT.

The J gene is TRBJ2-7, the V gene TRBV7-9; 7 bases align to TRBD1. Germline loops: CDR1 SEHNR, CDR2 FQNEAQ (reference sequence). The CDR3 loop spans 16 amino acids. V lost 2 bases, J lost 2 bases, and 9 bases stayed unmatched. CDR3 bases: TGTGCCAGCAGCTTAAAGGCCTCGGACAGGACCTACGAGCAGTACTTC. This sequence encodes CASSLKASDRTYEQYF.

Here the CDR3 DNA reads TGTGCCAGCAGTACACAGGGGGGGAACACTGAAGCTTTCTTT. This codes for CASSTQGGNTEAFF. The chain recombines TRBV6-5 with TRBJ1-1, with TRBD1 matching 8 bases. The germline V gene encodes CDR1 MNHEY and CDR2 SVGAGI. The CDR3 is 14 residues long. The J segment lost 1 base and the V segment lost 5 bases, leaving 3 bases of the junction unmatched.

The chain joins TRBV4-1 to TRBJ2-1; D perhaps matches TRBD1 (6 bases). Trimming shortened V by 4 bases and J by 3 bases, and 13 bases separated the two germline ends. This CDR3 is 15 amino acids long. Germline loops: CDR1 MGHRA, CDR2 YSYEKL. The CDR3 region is CASSRLGTLYNEQFF. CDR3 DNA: TGCGCCAGCAGCCGTCTCGGGACACTCTACAATGAGCAGTTCTTC.

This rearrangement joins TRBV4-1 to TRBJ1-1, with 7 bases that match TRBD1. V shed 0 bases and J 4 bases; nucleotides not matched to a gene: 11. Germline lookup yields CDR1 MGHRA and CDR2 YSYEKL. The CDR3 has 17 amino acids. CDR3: CASSQDRRGQMGTEAFF. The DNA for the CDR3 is TGCGCCAGCAGCCAAGATCGCAGGGGACAGATGGGCACTGAAGCTTTCTTT.

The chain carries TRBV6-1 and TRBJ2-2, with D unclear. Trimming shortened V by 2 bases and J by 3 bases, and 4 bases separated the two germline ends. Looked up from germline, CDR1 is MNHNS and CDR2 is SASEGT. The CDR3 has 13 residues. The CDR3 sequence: CASSEPYTGELFF. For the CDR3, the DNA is TGTGCCAGCAGTGAACCGTACACCGGGGAGCTGTTTTTT.

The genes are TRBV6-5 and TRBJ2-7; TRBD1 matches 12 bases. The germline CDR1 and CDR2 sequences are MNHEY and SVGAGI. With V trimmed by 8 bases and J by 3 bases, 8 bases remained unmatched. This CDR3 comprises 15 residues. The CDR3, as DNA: TGTGCCAGCTGGGAGGGGACAGGGGGCTTCTACGAGCAGTACTTC. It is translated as CASWEGTGGFYEQYF.

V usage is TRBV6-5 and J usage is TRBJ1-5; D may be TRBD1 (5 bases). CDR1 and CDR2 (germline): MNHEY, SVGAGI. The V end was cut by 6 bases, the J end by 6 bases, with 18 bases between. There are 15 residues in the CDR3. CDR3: CASSTGEVGGQPQHF. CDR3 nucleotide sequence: TGTGCCAGCAGCACCGGGGAGGTTGGGGGTCAGCCCCAGCATTTT.

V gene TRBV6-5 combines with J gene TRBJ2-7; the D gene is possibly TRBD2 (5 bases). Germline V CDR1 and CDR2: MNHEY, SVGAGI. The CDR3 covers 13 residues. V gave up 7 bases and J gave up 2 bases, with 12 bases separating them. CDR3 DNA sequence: TGTGCCAGCACCCCGGACGGGACCTACGAGCAGTACTTC. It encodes CASTPDGTYEQYF.

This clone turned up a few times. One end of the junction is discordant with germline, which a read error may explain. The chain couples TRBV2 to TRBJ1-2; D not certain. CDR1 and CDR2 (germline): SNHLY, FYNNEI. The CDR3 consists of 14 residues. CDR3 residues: CASSEVRFGYGYTF. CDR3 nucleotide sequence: TGTGCCAGCAGCGAAGTGAGGTTCGGGTATGGCTACACCTTC.

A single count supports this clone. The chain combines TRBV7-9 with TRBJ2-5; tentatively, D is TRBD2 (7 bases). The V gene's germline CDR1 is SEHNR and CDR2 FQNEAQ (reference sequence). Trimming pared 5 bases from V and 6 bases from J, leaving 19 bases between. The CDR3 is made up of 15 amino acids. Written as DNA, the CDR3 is TGTGCCAGCAGCGGGGGGGACACGGGGTGGAAGACCCAGTACTTC. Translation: CASSGGDTGWKTQYF.

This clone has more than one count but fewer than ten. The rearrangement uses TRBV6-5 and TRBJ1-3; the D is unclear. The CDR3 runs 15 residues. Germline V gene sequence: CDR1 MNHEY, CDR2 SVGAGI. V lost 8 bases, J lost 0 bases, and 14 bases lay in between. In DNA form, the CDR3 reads TGTGCCAGCTCCTTTGGGGAGAGCTCTGGAAACACCATATATTTT. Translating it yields CASSFGESSGNTIYF.

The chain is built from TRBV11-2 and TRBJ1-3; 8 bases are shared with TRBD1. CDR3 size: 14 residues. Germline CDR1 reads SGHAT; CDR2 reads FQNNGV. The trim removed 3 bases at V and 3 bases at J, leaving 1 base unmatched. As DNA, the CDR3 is TGTGCCAGCAGCTTCAGGGGGCTTGGAAACACCATATATTTT. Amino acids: CASSFRGLGNTIYF.

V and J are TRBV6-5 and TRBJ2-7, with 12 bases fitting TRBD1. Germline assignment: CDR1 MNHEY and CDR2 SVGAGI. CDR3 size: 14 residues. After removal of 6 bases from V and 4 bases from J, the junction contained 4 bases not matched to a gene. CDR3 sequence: CASRRDRGQYEQYF. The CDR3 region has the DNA TGTGCCAGCAGACGGGACAGGGGGCAGTACGAGCAGTACTTC.

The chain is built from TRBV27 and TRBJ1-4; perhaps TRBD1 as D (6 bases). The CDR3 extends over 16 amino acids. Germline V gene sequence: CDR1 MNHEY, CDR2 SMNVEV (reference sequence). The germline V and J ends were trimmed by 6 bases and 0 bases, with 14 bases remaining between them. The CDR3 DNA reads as TGTGCCAGCAGGGCCGGGACATTCGCAACTAATGAAAAACTGTTTTTT. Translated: CASRAGTFATNEKLFF.

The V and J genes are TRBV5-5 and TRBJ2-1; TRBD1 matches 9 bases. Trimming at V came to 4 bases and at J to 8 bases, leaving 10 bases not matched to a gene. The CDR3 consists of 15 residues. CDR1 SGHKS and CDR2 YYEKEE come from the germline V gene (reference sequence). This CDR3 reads CASSTGQGRVDEQFF. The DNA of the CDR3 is TGTGCCAGCAGCACGGGACAGGGTCGGGTCGATGAGCAGTTCTTC. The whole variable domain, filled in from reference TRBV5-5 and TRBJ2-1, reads DAGVTQSPTHLIKTRGQQVTLRCSPISGHKSVSWYQQVLGQGPQFIFQYYEKEERGRGNFPDRFSARQFPNYSSELNVNALLLGDSALYLCASSTGQGRVDEQFFGPGTRLTVL.

CDR3 DNA: TGTGCCAGCAGCCGCAGCTCCTACGAGCAGTACTTC. Translation: CASSRSSYEQYF. V is TRBV7-2 and J is TRBJ2-7; D unclear. CDR1 is SGHTA and CDR2 is FQGNSA in the germline V gene. Trimming left V 5 bases short and J 0 bases short, with 5 bases between. The CDR3 runs 12 residues.

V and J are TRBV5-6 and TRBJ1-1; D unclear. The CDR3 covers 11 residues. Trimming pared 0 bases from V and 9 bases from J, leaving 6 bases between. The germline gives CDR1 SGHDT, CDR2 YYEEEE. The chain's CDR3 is CASSLGLKAFF. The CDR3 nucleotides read TGTGCCAGCAGCTTGGGACTTAAAGCTTTCTTT.

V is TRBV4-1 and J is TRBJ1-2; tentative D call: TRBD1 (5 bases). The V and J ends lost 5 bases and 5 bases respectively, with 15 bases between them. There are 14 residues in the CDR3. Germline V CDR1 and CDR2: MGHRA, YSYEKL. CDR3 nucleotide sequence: TGCGCCAGCAGCTCCCAGACAGTCTTTTATGGCTACACCTTC. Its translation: CASSSQTVFYGYTF.

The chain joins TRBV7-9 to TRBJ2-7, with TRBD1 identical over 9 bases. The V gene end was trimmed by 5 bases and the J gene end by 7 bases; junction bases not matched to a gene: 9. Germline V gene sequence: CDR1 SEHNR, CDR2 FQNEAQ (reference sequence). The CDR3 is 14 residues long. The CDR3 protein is CASSRQGQGEEQYF. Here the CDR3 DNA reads TGTGCCAGCAGCCGACAGGGACAGGGAGAAGAGCAGTACTTC.